A selection of T cell receptor beta chains follows, all from one sample in a study of cytomegalovirus exposure and HLA in healthy donors. The repertoire was sequenced with immunoSEQ multiplex PCR; TCRdb's copy has only in-frame clones and lacks some. The sample gives more than 100,000 clones, around 60% of which show up once; less than 12% is in the top ten. Sequences were obtained from PBMCs. These receptors were taken from a man aged 40-50 years in good health and CMV-seropositive. Both conserved end residues are part of each CDR3. D genes are given only for firm matches. The size field is filled for only some rows; it gives once, few, many or a size class.

CDR3	DNA	size	D	length	J	V
CASSMGQGLHEQFF	TGTGCCAGCAGCATGGGACAGGGGTTGCATGAGCAGTTCTTC	few	TRBD1	14	TRBJ2-1	TRBV7-9
CASSPAGLLSAPLHF	TGTGCCAGCAGCCCGGCGGGACTCCTGTCTGCACCCCTCCACTTT	-	-	15	TRBJ1-6	TRBV14
CASSGGANVLTF	TGTGCCAGCAGCGGTGGGGCCAACGTCCTGACTTTC	-	-	12	TRBJ2-6	TRBV27
CASSVVEEKLFF	TGTGCCAGTAGTGTGGTAGAGGAAAAACTGTTTTTT	few	-	12	TRBJ1-4	TRBV19
CASSPVTGNTGELFF	TGTGCCAGTAGTCCTGTAACGGGGAACACCGGGGAGCTGTTTTTT	-	-	15	TRBJ2-2	TRBV19
CASNTGFRQYF	TGTGCCAGCAATACAGGATTTCGGCAGTACTTC	few	-	11	TRBJ2-7	TRBV28
CASWDRVYEQYF	TGCGCCAGCTGGGACAGGGTCTACGAGCAGTACTTC	-	TRBD1	12	TRBJ2-7	TRBV5-1
CSAVPPGELFF	TGCAGTGCGGTCCCGCCAGGGGAACTGTTTTTT	few	-	11	TRBJ1-4	TRBV20-1
CACRRGSYNSPLHF	TGTGCCTGTCGCCGGGGTTCCTATAATTCACCCCTCCACTTT	-	-	14	TRBJ1-6	TRBV30
CASTPRGSGANVLTF	TGTGCCAGCACCCCACGGGGCTCTGGGGCCAACGTCCTGACTTTC	-	-	15	TRBJ2-6	TRBV28
CASSLGLAGISYEQYF	TGCGCCAGCAGCTTGGGGCTAGCGGGGATTTCCTACGAGCAGTACTTC	once	TRBD2	16	TRBJ2-7	TRBV5-1
CASTRGQVVSYEQYF	TGTGCCAGCACGAGGGGACAGGTGGTCTCCTACGAGCAGTACTTC	-	TRBD1	15	TRBJ2-7	TRBV2
CASSHQRDRGEETQYF	TGCGCCAGCAGTCATCAGCGGGACAGGGGTGAAGAGACCCAGTACTTC	few	TRBD1	16	TRBJ2-5	TRBV23-1
CASSYPIPGQGAEAFF	TGTGCCAGCAGTTACCCCATACCCGGACAGGGGGCTGAAGCTTTCTTT	-	TRBD1	16	TRBJ1-1	TRBV6-5
CASSLAVGALTYEQYF	TGTGCCAGCAGCTTAGCTGTAGGGGCACTCACCTACGAGCAGTACTTC	-	-	16	TRBJ2-7	TRBV7-2
CASSWAGGLSTEAFF	TGTGCCAGCAGCTGGGCCGGGGGTTTGAGCACTGAAGCTTTCTTT	-	-	15	TRBJ1-1	TRBV11-2
CASGVQGATNEKLFF	TGTGCCAGCGGAGTGCAGGGGGCAACTAATGAAAAACTGTTTTTT	-	TRBD1	15	TRBJ1-4	TRBV9
CASRLAGANTGELFF	TGTGCCAGCAGGTTAGCGGGGGCGAACACCGGGGAGCTGTTTTTT	-	TRBD2	15	TRBJ2-2	TRBV27
CASSSLYQPQHF	TGTGCCAGCAGCTCCCTTTATCAGCCCCAGCATTTT	-	-	12	TRBJ1-5	TRBV7-2
CASSPREGMNTEAFF	TGCGCCAGCAGCCCGCGGGAGGGGATGAACACTGAAGCTTTCTTT	-	-	15	TRBJ1-1	TRBV5-1
CASSQYRGQISGNTIYF	TGTGCCAGCAGCCAATATCGGGGACAGATCTCTGGAAACACCATATATTTT	-	TRBD1	17	TRBJ1-3	TRBV14
CASSSSGANVLTF	TGCGCCAGCAGCTCATCTGGGGCCAACGTCCTGACTTTC	few	-	13	TRBJ2-6	TRBV4-3
CAIREPGLTNTGELFF	TGTGCCATCAGGGAGCCGGGACTAACGAACACCGGGGAGCTGTTTTTT	-	TRBD2	16	TRBJ2-2	TRBV10-3
CASGYLGGFTEAFF	TGTGCCAGCGGGTACTTAGGGGGCTTCACTGAAGCTTTCTTT	-	TRBD1	14	TRBJ1-1	TRBV6-5
CASSKRTGGAEDEQYF	TGTGCCAGCAGTAAAAGGACAGGGGGCGCCGAGGACGAGCAGTACTTC	-	TRBD1	16	TRBJ2-7	TRBV27
CASSQERNRRTGVINEQFF	TGCGCCAGCAGCCAAGAGAGAAATAGGAGGACAGGGGTTATCAATGAGCAGTTCTTC	-	TRBD1	19	TRBJ2-1	TRBV4-3
CASSRQKEVQYF	TGTGCCAGCAGCCGCCAGAAAGAGGTGCAGTACTTC	-	-	12	TRBJ2-7	TRBV6-5
CASRGTGEAFF	TGTGCCAGCAGGGGGACAGGGGAAGCTTTCTTT	-	TRBD1	11	TRBJ1-1	TRBV25-1
CASSLDLGFGSYNEQFF	TGTGCCAGCAGCTTAGATCTTGGGTTCGGGTCCTACAATGAGCAGTTCTTC	-	-	17	TRBJ2-1	TRBV11-3
CALGGFIMNTEAFF	TGTGCCCTAGGGGGTTTTATAATGAACACTGAAGCTTTCTTT	-	-	14	TRBJ1-1	TRBV2
CASSPRTGTSGGAYEQYF	TGTGCCAGCTCACCGCGTACCGGGACTAGCGGGGGGGCCTACGAGCAGTACTTC	-	TRBD2	18	TRBJ2-7	TRBV18
CASIPRGDYGYTF	TGCGCCAGCATCCCGCGGGGGGACTATGGCTACACCTTC	-	-	13	TRBJ1-2	TRBV5-1
CSASTSGEQYF	TGCAGTGCTAGTACGTCCGGGGAGCAGTACTTC	-	-	11	TRBJ2-7	TRBV20-1
CASSEGGGGDTQYF	TGTGCCAGCAGTGAAGGAGGGGGCGGAGATACGCAGTATTTT	few	TRBD1	14	TRBJ2-3	TRBV6-1
CASSFEPTGWGTEAFF	TGCGCCAGCAGCTTCGAACCTACAGGGTGGGGTACTGAAGCTTTCTTT	few	-	16	TRBJ1-1	TRBV5-1
CASSPEAGTVFSGANVLTF	TGCGCCAGCAGCCCCGAAGCCGGGACAGTCTTTTCTGGGGCCAACGTCCTGACTTTC	-	TRBD1	19	TRBJ2-6	TRBV4-3
CASRAPGENQPQHF	TGTGCCAGCAGGGCGCCAGGGGAGAATCAGCCCCAGCATTTT	-	-	14	TRBJ1-5	TRBV6-6
CASSSGTSGSYEQYF	TGTGCCAGCAGCTCCGGGACTAGCGGTTCCTACGAGCAGTACTTC	few	TRBD2	15	TRBJ2-7	TRBV7-6
CASSELSGPSPDTQYF	TGTGCCAGCAGTGAACTTTCAGGGCCAAGCCCAGATACGCAGTATTTT	few	-	16	TRBJ2-3	TRBV6-1
CASSLGGGTGGWGYTF	TGTGCCAGCAGCTTGGGCGGGGGTACTGGGGGCTGGGGCTACACCTTC	-	-	16	TRBJ1-2	TRBV5-4
CASSLRPGQGAGQPQHF	TGTGCCAGCAGTTTACGGCCGGGACAGGGGGCGGGTCAGCCCCAGCATTTT	-	TRBD1	17	TRBJ1-5	TRBV28
CASSMGTSGRDEQYF	TGTGCCAGTAGCATGGGGACTAGCGGGAGGGACGAGCAGTACTTC	few	TRBD2	15	TRBJ2-7	TRBV19